The 8 T cell receptor beta chains presented below share a single source sample, sequenced in a study of cytomegalovirus exposure and HLA in healthy donors. With 60 Vbeta and 13 Jbeta primers, the PCR was carried out. The table came from immunoSEQ multiplex PCR; TCRdb's copy has only in-frame clones and leaves some out. This table holds approximately 150,000 clones. The sequencing sample was made of PBMCs. The receptors derive from a male donor in good health and CMV-seronegative.

The chain has TRBV19 and TRBJ1-2; D gene unclear. Per germline, CDR1 LNHDA and CDR2 SQIVND (reference sequence). V lost 6 bases to trimming and J lost 3 bases, with 14 bases between them. The CDR3 has 14 amino acids. The DNA of the CDR3 is TGTGCCAGTAGCGTCTTGAGTTTCGACTATGGCTACACCTTC. Residues: CASSVLSFDYGYTF.

Regarding this clone: One end of the junction varies from germline; a read error may be responsible. This sample also contains other DNA sequences that code for the same CDR3. In DNA, the CDR3 is TGTGCCAGCAGTACCGGGACAGGGGGCAGGGAGACCCAGTACTTC. It codes for CASSTGTGGRETQYF. The chain uses TRBV19 and TRBJ2-5, with 12 bases lining up with TRBD1. Germline values: CDR1 LNHDA, CDR2 SQIVND (reference sequence). The CDR3 sequence is 15 residues long.

V is TRBV11-2 and J is TRBJ2-1; 7 nucleotides align to TRBD2. Germline V gene sequence: CDR1 SGHAT, CDR2 FQNNGV. The CDR3 has 18 residues. The V segment lost 3 bases and the J segment 5 bases; nucleotides outside the gene matches: 16. The CDR3 is CASSFRTPSGGIHNEQFF. The CDR3 DNA is TGTGCCAGCAGCTTTCGCACCCCTAGCGGAGGAATCCACAATGAGCAGTTCTTC.

The chain recombines TRBV4-2 with TRBJ2-1, with 7 bases lining up with TRBD1. This CDR3 has 18 amino acids. The germline V gene encodes CDR1 LGHNA and CDR2 YNFKEQ. V lost 1 base to trimming and J lost 5 bases; unmatched junction nucleotides: 14. CDR3 residues: CASSQGNRGQVGDNEQFF. Here the CDR3 DNA reads TGTGCCAGCAGCCAAGGAAACAGGGGCCAGGTTGGAGACAATGAGCAGTTCTTC.

The chain recombines TRBV6-1 with TRBJ2-3; D may be TRBD2 (6 bases). Trimming took 6 bases from V and 1 from J, leaving 14 bases between them. CDR3 size: 15 residues. The germline gives CDR1 MNHNS, CDR2 SASEGT. The CDR3 is CASRGGNVGTDTQYF. Written as DNA, the CDR3 is TGTGCCAGCAGGGGGGGAAACGTGGGCACAGATACGCAGTATTTT.

V is TRBV7-9 and J is TRBJ1-5; D is possibly TRBD1 (5 bases). V gave up 5 bases and J gave up 9 bases, with 11 bases separating them. The germline V gene has CDR1 SEHNR and CDR2 FQNEAQ (reference sequence). This CDR3 has 12 amino acids. The CDR3 protein is CASSPYGGPQHF. For the CDR3, the DNA is TGTGCCAGCAGCCCTTACGGGGGGCCCCAGCATTTT.

CDR3 sequence reads: CASSVQGAVNTEAFF. The DNA of the CDR3 is TGCGCCAGCAGCGTACAGGGGGCGGTGAACACTGAAGCTTTCTTT. The chain links TRBV5-1 to TRBJ1-1; 9 bases agree with TRBD1. CDR1 SGHRS and CDR2 YFSETQ come from the germline V gene. Trimming cost V 4 bases and J 0 bases; bases outside gene matches: 4. The CDR3 consists of 15 residues.

V and J are TRBV9 and TRBJ1-1, with no clear D. Trimming cost V 0 bases and J 5 bases, with 8 bases left between them. Germline V gene lookup returns CDR1 SGDLS and CDR2 YYNGEE. The CDR3 spans 13 residues. For the CDR3, the DNA is TGTGCCAGCAGCGTAGGGTCCGAGACTGAAGCTTTCTTT. This codes for CASSVGSETEAFF.